The 12 T cell receptor beta chains listed next were all sequenced from one sample in a study of shared clonotypes between healthy human individuals. Sequencing was performed with immunoSEQ multiplex PCR; in TCRdb, only in-frame clones are kept and a portion is missing. Here the sample spans more than 2,000,000 clones, approximately 93% being singletons. Sequencing input: naive CD4+ T cells from PBMCs. Indicated subset: CD45RA+ positively selected. The origin of the receptors is a man younger than 35 in good health. Some clones in this sample may be carry-over from other donors' samples.

For the CDR3, the DNA is TGTGCCAGCAGTCTTCGGACAGGGGCCCTACAAGCTTTCTTT. Translation: CASSLRTGALQAFF. V and J are TRBV2 and TRBJ1-1, with TRBD1 identical over 9 bases. Looked up from germline, CDR1 is SNHLY and CDR2 is FYNNEI. The CDR3 totals 14 residues. The V and J ends lost 5 bases and 9 bases, in that order; junction bases with no gene match: 10.

Remarks on this clone: At the DNA level, this CDR3 is encoded by other sequences in the same sample as well. J is TRBJ2-7 and V is TRBV28; D may correspond to TRBD1 or TRBD2 (5 bases each). The germline gives CDR1 MDHEN, CDR2 SYDVKM. The CDR3 is 14 amino acids. The V gene lost 6 bases and the J gene lost 0 bases, with 12 bases spanning the gap. The CDR3 DNA reads as TGTGCCAGCAGCCCCGGGACGGTCTCCTACGAGCAGTACTTC. Translated: CASSPGTVSYEQYF. Complete variable domain (other parts from reference TRBV28 and TRBJ2-7): DVKVTQSSRYLVKRTGEKVFLECVQDMDHENMFWYRQDPGLGLRLIYFSYDVKMKEKGDIPEGYSVSREKKERFSLILESASTNQTSMYLCASSPGTVSYEQYFGPGTRLTVT.

This chain uses TRBV4-1 with TRBJ2-5; 7 bases match TRBD1. The CDR3 runs to 15 residues. Trimming removed 4 bases from V and 5 bases from J; junction bases left unmatched: 10. The germline V gene has CDR1 MGHRA and CDR2 YSYEKL. This chain's CDR3 is CASSPGQLKSETQYF. CDR3 nucleotide sequence: TGCGCCAGCAGCCCGGGACAGCTTAAATCGGAGACCCAGTACTTC.

This clone was detected once. V gene TRBV18 combines with J gene TRBJ1-1; 8 bases match TRBD1. Germline CDR1 and CDR2: KGHSH and LQKENI. V gave up 3 bases and J gave up 6 bases; unmatched junction bases: 12. The CDR3 contains 16 residues. CDR3 coding DNA: TGTGCCAGCTCACCCCAGTTTGGACAGGGAAAAGCTGAAGCTTTCTTT. Amino acids: CASSPQFGQGKAEAFF. The entire variable domain, with the rest obtained from reference TRBV18 and TRBJ1-1, is as follows: NAGVMQNPRHLVRRRGQEARLRCSPMKGHSHVYWYRQLPEEGLKFMVYLQKENIIDESGMPKERFSAEFPKEGPSILRIQQVVRGDSAAYFCASSPQFGQGKAEAFFGQGTRLTVV.

This rearrangement joins TRBV2 to TRBJ2-1, with D unresolved. Trimming stripped 4 bases from V and 4 bases from J, with 8 bases between. From germline, CDR1 is SNHLY and CDR2 FYNNEI. The CDR3 totals 13 residues. CDR3 residues: CASSGQDYNEQFF. DNA for the CDR3: TGTGCCAGCAGTGGTCAAGATTACAATGAGCAGTTCTTC.

The rearrangement links TRBV30 to TRBJ1-1, with D maybe TRBD1 (5 bases). Germline assignment: CDR1 GTSNPN and CDR2 SVGIG (reference sequence). Between the trimmed V and J ends, which lost 3 bases and 0 bases, there was a span of 14 bases. The CDR3 has 15 amino acids. CDR3 region: CAWRRGRRVNTEAFF. Written as DNA, the CDR3 is TGTGCCTGGAGAAGGGGTCGTCGGGTGAACACTGAAGCTTTCTTT.

This chain joins TRBV5-6 and TRBJ2-4, with D uncertain. Between the trimmed V and J ends, which lost 4 bases and 8 bases, there was a span of 10 bases. The CDR3 extends over 12 amino acids. The V gene's germline CDR1 is SGHDT and CDR2 YYEEEE. CDR3 loop: CASSSQRHIQYF. The CDR3, as DNA: TGTGCCAGCAGCAGCCAGAGGCACATTCAGTACTTC.

The rearrangement joins TRBV5-3 to TRBJ2-7, with 7 bases matching TRBD2. TRBV5-3 is known as an ORF, though its function is uncertain. The CDR3 totals 16 residues. V trimming: 0 bases; J trimming: 3 bases; junction bases outside the gene matches: 9. The CDR3 coding sequence is TGTGCCAGAAGCTTGGCGAGCGGGAAGGAACACTACGAGCAGTACTTC. Translation: CARSLASGKEHYEQYF.

The CDR3 DNA reads as TGTGCCAGCAGCAGAACTAGGGCTGGGGCCAACGTCCTGACTTTC. Its protein is CASSRTRAGANVLTF. The V and J genes are TRBV7-8 and TRBJ2-6; D may be TRBD2 (5 bases). The CDR3 contains 15 residues. The V gene's germline CDR1 is SGHVS and CDR2 FQNEAQ. Trimming cost V 5 bases and J 2 bases, with 10 bases left between them.

This clone was seen only once. The J gene is TRBJ2-7, the V gene TRBV30; 9 bases are shared with TRBD1. The CDR3 loop spans 12 amino acids. The germline CDR1 and CDR2 sequences are GTSNPN and SVGIG (reference sequence). V was clipped by 5 bases and J by 4 bases; unmatched bases: 3. CDR3 protein: CAWDGTGYEQYF. The DNA of the CDR3 is TGTGCCTGGGACGGGACAGGGTACGAGCAGTACTTC.

The V call is TRBV13, the J call TRBJ2-7; 7 bases fit TRBD1. This CDR3 has 14 residues. Trimming cost V 6 bases and J 2 bases; bases outside gene matches: 7. Germline V lookup: CDR1 PRHDT, CDR2 FYEKMQ (reference sequence). CDR3 protein: CASSRGLFPYEQYF. CDR3 nucleotide sequence: TGTGCCAGCAGTAGGGGGCTATTCCCCTACGAGCAGTACTTC.

V gene TRBV5-5 combines with J gene TRBJ2-1; TRBD1 matches 8 bases. Germline V gene lookup returns CDR1 SGHKS and CDR2 YYEKEE (reference sequence). The CDR3 runs 15 residues. V trimming: 4 bases; J trimming: 3 bases; junction bases outside the gene matches: 6. This chain's CDR3 is CASSRRDRSYNEQFF. CDR3 nucleotides: TGTGCCAGCAGCCGCCGGGACAGGAGCTACAATGAGCAGTTCTTC.